Below are 25 T cell receptor beta chains sequenced from a single sample in a study of control samples from healthy donors and cancer patients. The data were produced by immunoSEQ multiplex PCR, yet TCRdb's version contains in-frame clones alone and is incomplete. In the table there are approximately 90,000 clones, about 82% of which are singletons. Sequencing was performed on blood. Receptors were obtained from a man aged 25-40 years in good health.

V gene TRBV6-6 combines with J gene TRBJ2-1; 7 nucleotides line up with TRBD2. Germline-derived CDR1 and CDR2 are MNHNY and SVGAGI (reference sequence). The CDR3 spans 14 residues. The J segment lost 9 bases and the V segment lost 0 bases, leaving 5 bases of the junction unmatched. The CDR3 reads CASSYSGGESEQFF. CDR3 sequence (DNA): TGTGCCAGCAGTTACTCGGGGGGGGAAAGTGAGCAGTTCTTC.

CDR3 bases: TGTGCCAGCAGCTTTTCCTTTAGAAACTCTGGAAACACCATATATTTT. Translated, it gives CASSFSFRNSGNTIYF. The chain links TRBV5-6 to TRBJ1-3; D is uncertain. V was shortened by 2 bases and J by 0 bases, with 12 bases between the two germline ends. Germline values: CDR1 SGHDT, CDR2 YYEEEE. This CDR3 has 16 residues.

The chain has TRBV19 and TRBJ2-2; unclear D gene. The CDR3 is made up of 11 amino acids. Germline lookup yields CDR1 LNHDA and CDR2 SQIVND (reference sequence). V was clipped by 6 bases and J by 4 bases, with 3 bases between them. In DNA form, the CDR3 reads TGTGCCAGTAGGACCACCGGGGAGCTGTTTTTT. Translated, it gives CASRTTGELFF.

The chain employs TRBV7-2 and TRBJ2-1; the D is unclear. The germline gives CDR1 SGHTA, CDR2 FQGNSA. Trimming removed 1 base at V and 5 bases at J, with 6 bases between. The CDR3 spans 13 residues. This chain's CDR3 is CASSLGRDNEQFF. As DNA, the CDR3 is TGTGCCAGCAGCTTAGGTAGGGACAATGAGCAGTTCTTC.

This clone was seen a few times. The chain employs TRBV7-7 and TRBJ2-2; TRBD2 aligns across 10 bases. This CDR3 spans 16 amino acids. Trimming took 5 bases from V and 1 from J; bases not matched to a gene: 4. The V gene's germline CDR1 is SSHAT and CDR2 FNYEAQ (reference sequence). The CDR3 loop reads CASSLRLAGNTGELFF. The CDR3 region has the DNA TGTGCCAGCAGCCTGCGACTAGCGGGGAACACCGGGGAGCTGTTTTTT.

The chain couples TRBV5-1 to TRBJ1-1; the match to TRBD1 covers 8 bases. The CDR3 covers 14 residues. The J segment lost 9 bases and the V segment lost 0 bases, leaving 7 bases of the junction unmatched. Germline CDR1 is SGHRS and CDR2 is YFSETQ. CDR3 amino acids: CASSLGQGFPKAFF. CDR3 bases: TGCGCCAGCAGCTTGGGACAGGGGTTTCCTAAAGCTTTCTTT.

The V call is TRBV2, the J call TRBJ1-5, with D unclear. The CDR3 sequence is 17 residues long. Germline V gene sequence: CDR1 SNHLY, CDR2 FYNNEI. V was cut by 6 bases and J by 0 bases, with 18 bases left in between. The CDR3 sequence is CASSERMYQYSNQPQHF. The CDR3, as DNA: TGTGCCAGCAGCGAACGGATGTATCAGTATAGCAATCAGCCCCAGCATTTT.

This sequence joins TRBV27 and TRBJ2-7; 7 bases are shared with TRBD1. The CDR3 is 16 residues long. Germline V CDR1 and CDR2: MNHEY, SMNVEV (reference sequence). The junction had 9 bases not matched to a gene; V was cut back by 4 bases and J by 0 bases. The CDR3 protein is CASSSRTGPYSYEQYF. DNA for the CDR3: TGTGCCAGCAGTTCGCGGACAGGTCCCTACTCCTACGAGCAGTACTTC.

V gene TRBV18 combines with J gene TRBJ2-6, with D perhaps matching TRBD1 (5 bases). The CDR3 sequence is 20 residues long. Trimming shortened V by 1 base and J by 0 bases, and 19 bases separated the two germline ends. Germline values: CDR1 KGHSH, CDR2 LQKENI. DNA for the CDR3: TGTGCCAGCTCACCACTCGCACCGCTATCCAGGGACTCTGGGGCCAACGTCCTGACTTTC. The encoded protein is CASSPLAPLSRDSGANVLTF.

A remark on this clone: The junction does not match germline at one end; this may be a read error. V is TRBV5-4 and J is TRBJ1-5; TRBD1 is a possible D gene (5 bases). The germline CDR1 and CDR2 sequences are SGHNT and YYREEE (reference sequence). The CDR3 is 14 amino acids. This CDR3 is CASSLGGSNQPQHF. For the CDR3, the DNA is TGTGCCAGCAGTTTGGGGGGGTCCAATCAGCCCCAGCATTTT.

The chain recombines TRBV6-5 with TRBJ2-3; D is unresolved. Germline CDR1 MNHEY, CDR2 SVGAGI. The CDR3 runs to 12 residues. With 5 bases removed from V and 6 bases from J, the gap between germline ends came to 9 bases. The CDR3 sequence is CASSTYQDTQYF. The CDR3 DNA reads TGTGCCAGCAGTACCTACCAGGATACGCAGTATTTT.

The table lists this clone with a count of one. This chain uses TRBV11-2 with TRBJ2-7; unclear D gene. Germline-derived CDR1 and CDR2 are SGHAT and FQNNGV. Trimming cost V 1 base and J 1 base, with 8 bases left between them. The CDR3 is 14 amino acids. Written as DNA, the CDR3 is TGTGCCAGCAGCTTAGCTCCGAGGTCCTACGAGCAGTACTTC. Translated: CASSLAPRSYEQYF.

J is TRBJ2-3 and V is TRBV19, with 7 positions matching TRBD1. The CDR3 length is 14 residues. With V trimmed by 4 bases and J by 2 bases, 3 bases remained unmatched. From germline, CDR1 is LNHDA and CDR2 SQIVND (reference sequence). The CDR3 protein is CASSKTGLTDTQYF. CDR3 in DNA: TGTGCCAGTAGTAAGACAGGGCTCACAGATACGCAGTATTTT.

The chain links TRBV11-2 to TRBJ2-7; tentative D call: TRBD1 (6 bases). Germline V CDR1 and CDR2: SGHAT, FQNNGV. This CDR3 has 14 amino acids. Trimming took 1 base from V and 3 from J, leaving 10 bases between them. The CDR3 region has the DNA TGTGCCAGCAGCTTAGTACAGGGAGACTACGAGCAGTACTTC. Translating gives CASSLVQGDYEQYF. Combining the CDR3 with reference TRBV11-2 and TRBJ2-7 gives the whole variable domain EAGVAQSPRYKIIEKRQSVAFWCNPISGHATLYWYQQILGQGPKLLIQFQNNGVVDDSQLPKDRFSAERLKGVDSTLKIQPAKLEDSAVYLCASSLVQGDYEQYFGPGTRLTVT.

The chain combines TRBV6-5 with TRBJ2-3, with 7 bases identical to TRBD1. This CDR3 has 15 residues. Trimming cost V 5 bases and J 5 bases; bases outside gene matches: 10. From germline, CDR1 is MNHEY and CDR2 SVGAGI. The CDR3 spells CASSRDSPLGDTQYF. DNA of the CDR3: TGTGCCAGCAGTAGGGACAGCCCCCTCGGAGATACGCAGTATTTT.

V usage is TRBV24-1 and J usage is TRBJ2-2, with D tentatively TRBD1 (7 bases). Germline lookup yields CDR1 KGHDR and CDR2 SFDVKD. This CDR3 contains 16 residues. With 5 bases removed from V and 0 bases from J, the gap between germline ends came to 12 bases. The CDR3 bases are TGTGCCACCAGTGTAGGAGGGACAGCGAACACCGGGGAGCTGTTTTTT. As protein: CATSVGGTANTGELFF.

This chain joins TRBV5-4 and TRBJ1-2; no definite D call. CDR1 is SGHNT and CDR2 is YYREEE in the germline V gene (reference sequence). The CDR3 has 11 amino acids. The ends were cut back, 0 bases at V and 8 bases at J, with 5 bases in the middle. CDR3 protein: CASSLGSGYTF. CDR3 DNA sequence: TGTGCCAGCAGCTTGGGGAGCGGCTACACCTTC.

The V and J genes are TRBV7-9 and TRBJ1-4, with D uncertain. Germline-derived CDR1 and CDR2 are SEHNR and FQNEAQ (reference sequence). Trimming pared 5 bases from V and 5 bases from J, leaving 12 bases between. This CDR3 is built from 14 residues. For the CDR3, the DNA is TGTGCCAGCAGCCCCGGGGAGTGGAATGAAAAACTGTTTTTT. Translating gives CASSPGEWNEKLFF.

V gene TRBV7-3 combines with J gene TRBJ2-1; 9 bases are shared with TRBD2. The CDR3 is 15 amino acids. J gave up 4 bases and V 3 bases, and 4 bases lay outside the gene matches. The germline CDR1 and CDR2 sequences are SGHTA and FQGTGA. CDR3 in amino acids: CASSLAGGPYNEQFF. CDR3 in DNA: TGTGCCAGCAGCTTGGCGGGGGGGCCGTACAATGAGCAGTTCTTC.

The chain links TRBV5-1 to TRBJ1-1; no definite D call. V was trimmed by 6 bases and J by 2 bases, leaving 14 bases between them. There are 14 residues in the CDR3. CDR1 is SGHRS and CDR2 is YFSETQ in the germline V gene. The CDR3, as DNA: TGCGCCAGCACCCCCCAGGCCTCTAACACTGAAGCTTTCTTT. This translates into CASTPQASNTEAFF. Full variable domain (rest looked up from reference TRBV5-1 and TRBJ1-1): KAGVTQTPRYLIKTRGQQVTLSCSPISGHRSVSWYQQTPGQGLQFLFEYFSETQRNKGNFPGRFSGRQFSNSRSEMNVSTLELGDSALYLCASTPQASNTEAFFGQGTRLTVV.

CDR3: CASSTPGLYNSPLHF. The CDR3 nucleotides are TGTGCCAGCAGTACACCGGGCCTGTATAATTCACCCCTCCACTTT. J is TRBJ1-6 and V is TRBV6-6; no definite D call. Germline V gene data show CDR1 as MNHNY and CDR2 as SVGAGI (reference sequence). This CDR3 has 15 amino acids. V lost 5 bases and J 4 bases, leaving 12 bases between the germline ends.

This rearrangement joins TRBV13 to TRBJ1-1; TRBD1 might be the D (6 bases). The CDR3 is made up of 11 amino acids. CDR1 is PRHDT and CDR2 is FYEKMQ in the germline V gene (reference sequence). Trimming pared 5 bases from V and 11 bases from J, leaving 12 bases between. The CDR3 protein is CASSLQGAAFF. The CDR3 DNA follows: TGTGCCAGCAGCCTACAGGGCGCGGCTTTCTTT.

The chain is built from TRBV29-1 and TRBJ2-2; 7 nucleotides agree with TRBD2. From germline, CDR1 is SQVTM and CDR2 ANQGSEA. The trim removed 4 bases at V and 2 bases at J, leaving 4 bases unmatched. The CDR3 runs to 14 residues. This chain's CDR3 is CSVGAGVNTGELFF. CDR3 in DNA: TGCAGCGTTGGGGCGGGGGTAAACACCGGGGAGCTGTTTTTT.

The genes are TRBV5-6 and TRBJ2-1; no reliable D call. Trimming removed 5 bases from V and 0 bases from J, with 12 bases in between. Germline V gene lookup returns CDR1 SGHDT and CDR2 YYEEEE. CDR3 length equals 15 residues. The CDR3 loop is CASSRLKSSYNEQFF. CDR3 sequence (DNA): TGTGCCAGCAGTCGACTGAAGAGCTCCTACAATGAGCAGTTCTTC.

In this sample, this clone turned up once. This chain connects TRBV5-1 to TRBJ2-7, with 11 bases matching TRBD2. Germline trimming cut 6 bases from V and 7 bases from J; bases unmatched to any gene: 18. Germline V gives CDR1 SGHRS, CDR2 YFSETQ. The CDR3 length is 17 residues. CDR3: CASIGLAGGFKLGEQYF. Here the CDR3 DNA reads TGCGCCAGCATAGGGCTAGCGGGGGGCTTTAAGCTCGGAGAGCAGTACTTC.